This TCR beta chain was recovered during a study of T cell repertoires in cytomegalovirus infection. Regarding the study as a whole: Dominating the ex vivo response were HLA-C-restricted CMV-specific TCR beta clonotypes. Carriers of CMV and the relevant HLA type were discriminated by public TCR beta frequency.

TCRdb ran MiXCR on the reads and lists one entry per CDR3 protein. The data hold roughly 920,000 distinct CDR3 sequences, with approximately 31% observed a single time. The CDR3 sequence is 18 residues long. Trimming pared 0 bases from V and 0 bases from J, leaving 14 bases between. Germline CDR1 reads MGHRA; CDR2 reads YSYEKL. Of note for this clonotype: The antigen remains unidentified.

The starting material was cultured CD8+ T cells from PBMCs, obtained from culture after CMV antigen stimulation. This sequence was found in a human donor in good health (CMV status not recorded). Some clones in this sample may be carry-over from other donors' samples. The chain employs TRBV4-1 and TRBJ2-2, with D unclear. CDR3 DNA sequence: TGCGCCAGCAGCCAAGATCCGATAGATATCGCGAACACCGGGGAGCTGTTTTTT. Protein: CASSQDPIDIANTGELFF.